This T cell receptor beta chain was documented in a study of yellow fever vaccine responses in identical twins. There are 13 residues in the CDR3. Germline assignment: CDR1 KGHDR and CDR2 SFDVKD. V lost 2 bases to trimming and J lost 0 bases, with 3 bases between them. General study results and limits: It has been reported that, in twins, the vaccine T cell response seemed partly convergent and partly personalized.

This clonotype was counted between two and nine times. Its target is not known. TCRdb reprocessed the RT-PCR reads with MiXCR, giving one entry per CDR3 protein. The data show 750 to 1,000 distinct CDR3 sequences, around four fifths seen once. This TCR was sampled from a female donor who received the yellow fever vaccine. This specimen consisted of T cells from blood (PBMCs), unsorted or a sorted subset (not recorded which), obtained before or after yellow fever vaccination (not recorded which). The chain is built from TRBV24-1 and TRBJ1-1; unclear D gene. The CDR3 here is CATSDSMNTEAFF. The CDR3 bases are TGTGCCACCAGTGATTCGATGAACACTGAAGCTTTCTTT.